Following are 17 T cell receptor beta chains from one sample sequenced in a study of human T cells and chemical hapten exposure (dated by TCRdb to the early 2020s). The meaning of the sample's time point label: patch test 1, 2 weeks after DPC sensitization. The treatment or condition label, read with the paper, signifies: therapeutic diphenylcyclopropenone sensitization with weekly scalp DPC. Library generation was performed with RACE. The instrument was a NextSeq 500. Using fastp at Q25 and MiXCR, TCRdb reprocessed the public reads and kept productive beta chains. Duplicate CDR3 protein sequences are folded into a single record with the most common DNA and genes. The sample table contains 75,000 to 95,000 distinct CDR3 sequences; only one count was recorded for 12% of them. Roughly 3.6% of the sample is taken by the ten largest. Material: whole blood, obtained in connection with sensitization to the hapten diphenylcyclopropenone (DPC). The receptors come from a woman in her fifties or sixties with alopecia areata. Some clones in this sample may be carry-over from other donors' samples.

This clonotype has a count of ten or more. V usage is TRBV29-1 and J usage is TRBJ1-2; D is unresolved. Germline-derived CDR1 and CDR2 are SQVTM and ANQGSEA. The CDR3 totals 13 residues. V was trimmed by 4 bases and J by 5 bases, leaving 14 bases between them. CDR3 DNA: TGCAGCGTTGCAGCCGTCATCGGATATGGCTACACCTTC. It codes for CSVAAVIGYGYTF. Supplemented by reference TRBV29-1 and TRBJ1-2, the full variable domain reads SAVISQKPSRDICQRGTSLTIQCQVDSQVTMMFWYRQQPGQSLTLIATANQGSEATYESGFVIDKFPISRPNLTFSTLTVSNMSPEDSSIYLCSVAAVIGYGYTFGSGTRLTVV.

This clonotype occurred many times. V gene TRBV20-1 combines with J gene TRBJ2-2; maybe TRBD1 (5 bases). Between the trimmed V and J ends, which lost 3 bases and 4 bases, there was a span of 15 bases. Germline V gene data show CDR1 as DFQATT and CDR2 as SNEGSKA (reference sequence). The CDR3 is made up of 15 amino acids. Written as DNA, the CDR3 is TGCAGTGCTAGCCTTCAGGGTCGGAGCACCGGGGAGCTGTTTTTT. It encodes CSASLQGRSTGELFF.

This clonotype was counted ten times or more. This chain joins TRBV12-3 or TRBV12-4 and TRBJ1-1, with D perhaps TRBD1 (5 bases). CDR3 length: 13 residues. With 5 bases removed from V and 2 bases from J, the gap between germline ends came to 9 bases. The CDR3 nucleotides read TGTGCCAGCAGTATCAGGGCTAACACTGAAGCTTTCTTT. It is translated as CASSIRANTEAFF.

This clonotype was counted at least ten times. This rearrangement joins TRBV7-6 to TRBJ2-3; D is unresolved. Germline CDR1 is SGHVS and CDR2 is FNYEAQ. V was clipped by 3 bases and J by 7 bases, with 5 bases between them. The CDR3 length is 11 residues. CDR3 amino acids: CASSFDHTQYF. The CDR3 DNA sequence: TGTGCCAGCAGCTTTGATCATACGCAGTATTTT.

Worth noting for this clonotype: With a much larger clone just one base away, this may be a read error. Given the absence of the conserved phenylalanine or tryptophan at the CDR3 end, a read error is likely. V is TRBV20-1 and J is TRBJ2-7, with 8 positions matching TRBD1. This CDR3 spans 16 amino acids. Per the germline V gene, CDR1 is DFQATT and CDR2 is SNEGSKA (reference sequence). V was clipped by 3 bases and J by 3 bases; unmatched bases: 13. The CDR3 DNA is TGCAGTGCTAGGGACAGGGAGAGTAAGCTACTCTACGAGCAGTACTCC. Translation: CSARDRESKLLYEQYS.

This clonotype was found many times. The chain uses TRBV29-1 and TRBJ1-1, with D tentatively TRBD1 (5 bases). Trimming removed 4 bases from V and 4 bases from J, with 16 bases in between. The CDR3 extends over 14 amino acids. In germline, CDR1 is SQVTM, CDR2 ANQGSEA. CDR3 sequence: CSVVNGYGGTEAFF. For the CDR3, the DNA is TGCAGCGTTGTTAATGGGTACGGGGGCACTGAAGCTTTCTTT.

The V and J genes are TRBV7-9 and TRBJ2-3; the D is unclear. Germline CDR1 and CDR2: SEHNR and FQNEAQ (reference sequence). This CDR3 spans 15 amino acids. The germline V and J ends were trimmed by 3 bases and 3 bases, with 13 bases remaining between them. The CDR3 DNA is TGTGCCAGCAGCTTGGGTCAGAGTTTTACAGATACGCAGTATTTT. Translating it yields CASSLGQSFTDTQYF.

There are a few counts of this clonotype. The genes are TRBV10-3 and TRBJ2-7, with D maybe TRBD1 (6 bases). CDR3 length: 14 amino acids. Trimming pared 2 bases from V and 2 bases from J, leaving 10 bases between. Germline V gives CDR1 ENHRY, CDR2 SYGVKD. CDR3 residues: CAISETRGAYEQYF. The CDR3 nucleotides read TGTGCCATCAGTGAGACCAGGGGTGCCTACGAGCAGTACTTC.

This clonotype was seen at least ten times. The chain carries TRBV7-8 and TRBJ1-5; D is unresolved. The V and J ends lost 1 base and 3 bases respectively, with 7 bases between them. The CDR3 covers 14 residues. The germline CDR1 and CDR2 sequences are SGHVS and FQNEAQ. The CDR3 is CASSLGVINQPQHF. The CDR3 DNA reads TGTGCCAGCAGCTTAGGGGTGATCAATCAGCCCCAGCATTTT. Complete variable domain (other parts from reference TRBV7-8 and TRBJ1-5): GAGVSQSPRYKVAKRGQDVALRCDPISGHVSLFWYQQALGQGPEFLTYFQNEAQLDKSGLPSDRFFAERPEGSVSTLKIQRTQQEDSAVYLCASSLGVINQPQHFGDGTRLSIL.

The chain is built from TRBV28 and TRBJ2-1; D assignment may be TRBD1 or TRBD2 (5 bases each). V was cut by 6 bases and J by 15 bases, with 15 bases left in between. This CDR3 has 11 amino acids. Germline-derived CDR1 and CDR2 are MDHEN and SYDVKM. The CDR3 bases are TGTGCCAGCAGGACCGGGGCGGGTTGGTTCTTC. Its translation is CASRTGAGWFF.

This clonotype turned up a few times. At one boundary the junction diverges from the germline segment, which might be a read error. The genes are TRBV2 and TRBJ2-7, with TRBD1 matching over 7 bases. The germline V gene has CDR1 SNHLY and CDR2 FYNNEI. The CDR3 is made up of 12 amino acids. In DNA, the CDR3 is TGTGCCAGCAGTACCGAAGGGGGCGCCGCGAACTTC. Translating it yields CASSTEGGAANF.

The chain employs TRBV10-3 and TRBJ1-5; 8 bases match TRBD1. The CDR3 totals 15 residues. V was pared by 6 bases and J by 4 bases, with 8 bases of the junction left unmatched. CDR1 ENHRY and CDR2 SYGVKD come from the germline V gene. CDR3 residues: CAISQGARVNQPQHF. The CDR3 region has the DNA TGTGCCATCAGCCAGGGGGCCCGAGTAAATCAGCCCCAGCATTTT.

This clonotype was observed many times. The rearrangement links TRBV10-3 to TRBJ2-3; D possibly matches TRBD1 or TRBD2 (5 bases each). The V gene lost 11 bases and the J gene lost 3 bases, with 24 bases spanning the gap. The germline V gene has CDR1 ENHRY and CDR2 SYGVKD. The CDR3 is 16 residues long. CDR3 in DNA: TGTGCCGCGGGTCCCACGGACAACCCACTAACAGATACGCAGTATTTT. It yields the protein CAAGPTDNPLTDTQYF.

In this sample, this clonotype turned up many times. This sequence joins TRBV3-1 and TRBJ2-3, with 9 bases fitting TRBD2. CDR1 is LGHDT and CDR2 is YNNKEL in the germline V gene (reference sequence). This CDR3 is 14 amino acids long. Trimming removed 4 bases from V and 4 bases from J; junction bases left unmatched: 3. CDR3 sequence reads: CASSPWTSADTQYF. The CDR3 DNA is TGTGCCAGCAGCCCCTGGACTAGCGCAGATACGCAGTATTTT.

This clonotype was counted only a few times. The chain is built from TRBV7-6 and TRBJ1-6, with 12 nucleotides matching TRBD1. The CDR3 consists of 15 residues. Germline lookup yields CDR1 SGHVS and CDR2 FNYEAQ. V was clipped by 5 bases and J by 9 bases; unmatched bases: 5. CDR3 sequence: CASSKGQGASSPLHF. The CDR3, as DNA: TGTGCCAGCAGCAAGGGACAGGGGGCTAGTTCACCCCTCCACTTT.

J is TRBJ1-2 and V is TRBV28; the D is unclear. The germline V gene has CDR1 MDHEN and CDR2 SYDVKM. CDR3 length: 12 amino acids. V lost 3 bases and J lost 4, with 6 bases in between. CDR3: CASSFPRYGYTF. DNA for the CDR3: TGTGCCAGCAGTTTTCCCCGCTATGGCTACACCTTC.

This clonotype turned up a few times. The chain carries TRBV6-5 and TRBJ2-3, with a tentative D call TRBD2 (5 bases). Trimming removed 3 bases from V and 2 bases from J, with 12 bases in between. The CDR3 has 15 residues. The germline V gene encodes CDR1 MNHEY and CDR2 SVGAGI. The CDR3 is CASSYEGLYTDTQYF. CDR3 sequence (DNA): TGTGCCAGCAGTTATGAGGGTCTCTACACAGATACGCAGTATTTT.